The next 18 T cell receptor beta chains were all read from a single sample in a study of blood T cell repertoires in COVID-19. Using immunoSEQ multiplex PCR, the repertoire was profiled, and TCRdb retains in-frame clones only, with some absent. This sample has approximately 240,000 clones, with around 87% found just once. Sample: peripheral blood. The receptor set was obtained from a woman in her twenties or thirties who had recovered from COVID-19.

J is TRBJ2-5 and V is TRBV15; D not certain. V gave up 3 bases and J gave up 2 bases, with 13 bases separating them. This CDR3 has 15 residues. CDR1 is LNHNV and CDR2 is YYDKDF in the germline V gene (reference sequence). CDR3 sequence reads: CATSSLGPRQETQYF. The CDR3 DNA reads TGTGCCACCAGCAGTCTGGGCCCCAGACAAGAGACCCAGTACTTC.

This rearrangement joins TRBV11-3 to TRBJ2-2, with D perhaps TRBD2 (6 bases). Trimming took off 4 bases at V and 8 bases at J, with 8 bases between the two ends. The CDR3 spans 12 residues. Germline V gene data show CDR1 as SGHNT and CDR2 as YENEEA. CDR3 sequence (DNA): TGTGCCAGCAGCTACCGGGGGGGGGAGCTGTTTTTT. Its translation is CASSYRGGELFF.

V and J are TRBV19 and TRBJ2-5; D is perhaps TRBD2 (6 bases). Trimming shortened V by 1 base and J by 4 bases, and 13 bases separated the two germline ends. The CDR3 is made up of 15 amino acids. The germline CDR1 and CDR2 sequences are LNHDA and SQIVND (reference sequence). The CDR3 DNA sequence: TGTGCCAGTAGTATAGTCGGGCAGGGAGGAGAGACCCAGTACTTC. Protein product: CASSIVGQGGETQYF. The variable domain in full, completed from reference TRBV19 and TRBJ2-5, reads DGGITQSPKYLFRKEGQNVTLSCEQNLNHDAMYWYRQDPGQGLRLIYYSQIVNDFQKGDIAEGYSVSREKKESFPLTVTSAQKNPTAFYLCASSIVGQGGETQYFGPGTRLLVL.

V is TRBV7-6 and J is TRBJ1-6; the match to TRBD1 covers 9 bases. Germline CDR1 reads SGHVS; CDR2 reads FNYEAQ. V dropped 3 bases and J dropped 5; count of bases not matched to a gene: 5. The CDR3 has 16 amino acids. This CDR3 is CASSFGQGWHNSPLHF. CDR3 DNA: TGTGCCAGCAGCTTTGGACAGGGGTGGCATAATTCACCCCTCCACTTT. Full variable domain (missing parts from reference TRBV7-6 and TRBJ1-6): GAGVSQSPRYKVTKRGQDVALRCDPISGHVSLYWYRQALGQGPEFLTYFNYEAQQDKSGLPNDRFSAERPEGSISTLTIQRTEQRDSAMYRCASSFGQGWHNSPLHFGNGTRLTVT.

Here the CDR3 reads CASSRDTGRETQYF. The DNA for the CDR3 is TGTGCCAGCAGCCGGGACACCGGGAGGGAGACCCAGTACTTC. J is TRBJ2-5 and V is TRBV7-7, with D perhaps matching TRBD2 (7 bases). Trimming took off 5 bases at V and 5 bases at J, with 15 bases between the two ends. This CDR3 is 14 amino acids long. Germline CDR1 and CDR2: SSHAT and FNYEAQ (reference sequence).

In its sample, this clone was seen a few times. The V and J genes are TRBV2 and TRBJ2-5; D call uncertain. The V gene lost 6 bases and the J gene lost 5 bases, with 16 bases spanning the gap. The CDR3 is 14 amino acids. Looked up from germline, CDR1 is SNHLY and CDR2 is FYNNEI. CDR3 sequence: CASSVRVDGETQYF. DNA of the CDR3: TGTGCCAGCAGCGTACGGGTGGATGGGGAGACCCAGTACTTC.

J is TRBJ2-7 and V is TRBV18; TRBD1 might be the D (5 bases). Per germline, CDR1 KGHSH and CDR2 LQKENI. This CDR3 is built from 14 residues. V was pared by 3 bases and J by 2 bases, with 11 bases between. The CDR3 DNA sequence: TGTGCCAGCTCACCCACCGACAGAACCTACGAGCAGTACTTC. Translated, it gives CASSPTDRTYEQYF. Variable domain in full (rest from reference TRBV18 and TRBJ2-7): NAGVMQNPRHLVRRRGQEARLRCSPMKGHSHVYWYRQLPEEGLKFMVYLQKENIIDESGMPKERFSAEFPKEGPSILRIQQVVRGDSAAYFCASSPTDRTYEQYFGPGTRLTVT.

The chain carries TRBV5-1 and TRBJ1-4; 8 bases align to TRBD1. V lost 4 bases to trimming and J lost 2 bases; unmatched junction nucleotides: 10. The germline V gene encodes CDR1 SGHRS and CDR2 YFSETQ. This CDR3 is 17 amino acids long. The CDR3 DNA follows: TGCGCCAGCAGCCCAGACAGGGGCCGGTCGACTAATGAAAAACTGTTTTTT. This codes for CASSPDRGRSTNEKLFF.

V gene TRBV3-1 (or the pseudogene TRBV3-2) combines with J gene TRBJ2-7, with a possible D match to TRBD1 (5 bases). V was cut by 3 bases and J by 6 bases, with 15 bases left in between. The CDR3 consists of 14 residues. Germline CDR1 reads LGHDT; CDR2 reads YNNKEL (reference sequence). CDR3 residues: CASSHARGSGEQYF. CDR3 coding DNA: TGTGCCAGCAGCCATGCTAGGGGCTCTGGCGAGCAGTACTTC.

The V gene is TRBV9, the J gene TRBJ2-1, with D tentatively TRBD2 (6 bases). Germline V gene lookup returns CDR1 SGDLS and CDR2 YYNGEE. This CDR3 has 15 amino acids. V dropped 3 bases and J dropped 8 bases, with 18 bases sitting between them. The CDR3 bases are TGTGCCAGCAGCGGCCTGGACGGTCAGCGGGATGAGCAGTTCTTC. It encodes CASSGLDGQRDEQFF. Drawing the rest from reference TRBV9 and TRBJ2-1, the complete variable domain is DSGVTQTPKHLITATGQRVTLRCSPRSGDLSVYWYQQSLDQGLQFLIQYYNGEERAKGNILERFSAQQFPDLHSELNLSSLELGDSALYFCASSGLDGQRDEQFFGPGTRLTVL.

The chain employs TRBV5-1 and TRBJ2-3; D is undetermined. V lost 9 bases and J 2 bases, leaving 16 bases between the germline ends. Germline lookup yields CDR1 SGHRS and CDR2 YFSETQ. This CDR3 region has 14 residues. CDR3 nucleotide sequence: TGCGCCACCAGATTTACTCCGAACACAGATACGCAGTATTTT. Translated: CATRFTPNTDTQYF.

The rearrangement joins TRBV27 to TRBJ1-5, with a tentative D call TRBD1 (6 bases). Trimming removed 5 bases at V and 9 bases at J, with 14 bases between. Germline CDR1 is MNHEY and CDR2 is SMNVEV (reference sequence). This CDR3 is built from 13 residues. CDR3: CASSPGQGRPQHF. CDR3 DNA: TGTGCCAGCAGTCCGGGACAAGGACGGCCCCAGCATTTT.

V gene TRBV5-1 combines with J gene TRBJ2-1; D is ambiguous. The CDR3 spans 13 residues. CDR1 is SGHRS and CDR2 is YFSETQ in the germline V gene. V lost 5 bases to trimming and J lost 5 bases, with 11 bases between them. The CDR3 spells CASSKTLDNEQFF. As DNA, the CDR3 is TGCGCCAGCAGTAAGACATTGGACAATGAGCAGTTCTTC.

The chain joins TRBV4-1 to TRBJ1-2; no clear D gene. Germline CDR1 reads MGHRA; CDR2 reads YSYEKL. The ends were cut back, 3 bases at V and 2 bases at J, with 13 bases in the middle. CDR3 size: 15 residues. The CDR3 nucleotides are TGCGCCAGCAGCCAGCCGACACAAAAAAACTATGGCTACACCTTC. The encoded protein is CASSQPTQKNYGYTF.

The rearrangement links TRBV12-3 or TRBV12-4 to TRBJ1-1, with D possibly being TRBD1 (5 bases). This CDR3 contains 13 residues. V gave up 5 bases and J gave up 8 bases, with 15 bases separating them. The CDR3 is CASSLNTRGEAFF. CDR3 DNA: TGTGCCAGCAGTCTAAACACGCGGGGGGAAGCTTTCTTT.

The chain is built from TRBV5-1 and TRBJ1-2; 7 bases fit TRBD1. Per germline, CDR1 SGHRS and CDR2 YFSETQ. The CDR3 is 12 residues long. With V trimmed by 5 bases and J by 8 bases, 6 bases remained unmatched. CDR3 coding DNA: TGCGCCAGCAGTATTCAGGGGGAGGGCTACACCTTC. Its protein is CASSIQGEGYTF.

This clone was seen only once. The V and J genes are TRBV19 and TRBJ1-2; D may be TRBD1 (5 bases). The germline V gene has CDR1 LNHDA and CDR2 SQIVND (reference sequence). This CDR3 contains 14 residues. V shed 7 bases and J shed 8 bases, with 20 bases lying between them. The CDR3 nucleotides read TGTGCCAGTAACAAGCGCCCTGGGACTTACGGCTACACCTTC. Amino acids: CASNKRPGTYGYTF.

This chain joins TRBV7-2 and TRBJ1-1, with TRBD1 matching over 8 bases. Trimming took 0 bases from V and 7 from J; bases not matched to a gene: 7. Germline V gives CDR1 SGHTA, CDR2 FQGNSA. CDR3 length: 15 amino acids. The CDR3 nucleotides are TGTGCCAGCAGCTTAGCGGGGACAGGCCAACATGAAGCTTTCTTT. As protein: CASSLAGTGQHEAFF. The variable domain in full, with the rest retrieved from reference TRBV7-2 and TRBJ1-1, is GAGVSQSPSNKVTEKGKDVELRCDPISGHTALYWYRQSLGQGLEFLIYFQGNSAPDKSGLPSDRFSAERTGGSVSTLTIQRTQQEDSAVYLCASSLAGTGQHEAFFGQGTRLTVV.